The 23 T cell receptor beta chains below all came from one sample that was sequenced in a study of post-analysis software for immune sequencing data. Study results and limitations: In patients, TRBV5-6, TRBV5-1 and TRBV20-1 belonged to about five TRBV segments found more frequently than in controls.

Unique molecular identifiers had been added to the TCR beta cDNA libraries. One entry per CDR3 protein, called by TCRdb with MiXCR from the PCR reads. The sample includes approximately 440,000 distinct CDR3 sequences, roughly 45% of them seen just once. Antigen specificity for these receptors is unknown. Input material: blood. The origin of the receptors is a girl under 18 with multiple sclerosis.

This clonotype was seen a handful of times. The V and J genes are TRBV5-1 and TRBJ2-3; TRBD1 might be the D (6 bases). Germline-derived CDR1 and CDR2 are SGHRS and YFSETQ. CDR3 length: 15 residues. The V gene lost 1 base and the J gene lost 4 bases, with 13 bases spanning the gap. The CDR3 loop is CASSLTGLMADTQYF. CDR3 DNA sequence: TGCGCCAGCAGCTTGACAGGGCTTATGGCAGATACGCAGTATTTT. Looking up the rest from reference TRBV5-1 and TRBJ2-3 gives the full variable domain: KAGVTQTPRYLIKTRGQQVTLSCSPISGHRSVSWYQQTPGQGLQFLFEYFSETQRNKGNFPGRFSGRQFSNSRSEMNVSTLELGDSALYLCASSLTGLMADTQYFGPGTRLTVL.

This clonotype has a handful of counts. The rearrangement joins TRBV6-6 to TRBJ2-5; 8 bases align to TRBD1. The V and J ends lost 5 bases and 4 bases, in that order; junction bases with no gene match: 6. CDR3 length: 14 amino acids. Germline CDR1 MNHNY, CDR2 SVGAGI (reference sequence). Here the CDR3 reads CASSDTGGRETQYF. The CDR3 DNA is TGTGCCAGCAGTGATACAGGGGGGCGAGAGACCCAGTACTTC.

The chain employs TRBV20-1 and TRBJ2-1; the match to TRBD2 covers 15 bases. CDR1 and CDR2 (germline): DFQATT, SNEGSKA (reference sequence). With V trimmed by 6 bases and J by 0 bases, 9 bases remained unmatched. The CDR3 contains 18 residues. The CDR3 loop is CSAWTGTSGRTSYNEQFF. DNA for the CDR3: TGCAGTGCCTGGACCGGGACTAGCGGGAGGACCTCCTACAATGAGCAGTTCTTC.

The chain combines TRBV12-3 or TRBV12-4 with TRBJ2-5; D is ambiguous. The V gene lost 6 bases and the J gene lost 0 bases, with 11 bases spanning the gap. CDR3 length equals 14 residues. Here the CDR3 DNA reads TGTGCCAGCAGCCACCATAATAACCAAGAGACCCAGTACTTC. This sequence encodes CASSHHNNQETQYF.

This clonotype appeared a few times. The chain uses TRBV29-1 and TRBJ2-1; D might be TRBD1 (5 bases). CDR3 length: 15 residues. Germline V CDR1 and CDR2: SQVTM, ANQGSEA. V shed 4 bases and J shed 2 bases, with 15 bases lying between them. CDR3 sequence reads: CSVGPRVRTYNEQFF. The CDR3 DNA is TGCAGCGTTGGTCCCAGGGTAAGGACCTACAATGAGCAGTTCTTC.

This rearrangement joins TRBV5-5 to TRBJ2-3; 11 bases line up with TRBD2. With 4 bases clipped from V and 5 bases from J, the junction kept 9 bases outside the gene matches. The CDR3 length is 16 residues. Germline CDR1 is SGHKS and CDR2 is YYEKEE (reference sequence). Here the CDR3 DNA reads TGTGCCAGCAGCATGGGGACTAGCGGACCCCTAGATACGCAGTATTTT. This encodes CASSMGTSGPLDTQYF.

V is TRBV20-1 and J is TRBJ1-2; D not certain. The CDR3 runs 13 residues. V dropped 2 bases and J dropped 1 base, with 8 bases sitting between them. Germline assignment: CDR1 DFQATT and CDR2 SNEGSKA (reference sequence). The CDR3 DNA reads TGCAGTGCTAGAAACGAGGTTAACTATGGCTACACCTTC. It codes for CSARNEVNYGYTF.

As concerns this clonotype: This CDR3 is missing its conserved last phenylalanine or tryptophan, likely due to a read error. The chain uses TRBV4-1 and TRBJ2-6; D might be TRBD1 (5 bases). The CDR3 extends over 17 amino acids. V lost 1 base and J lost 4, with 14 bases in between. From germline, CDR1 is MGHRA and CDR2 YSYEKL. The CDR3 DNA reads as TGCGCCAGCAGCCAAGGGGCTAGGGGTCCCGGGGCCAACGTCCTGACTTTG. Protein product: CASSQGARGPGANVLTL.

The chain combines TRBV10-3 with TRBJ1-2; TRBD1 matches 7 bases. This CDR3 region has 14 residues. The V and J ends lost 6 bases and 3 bases, in that order; junction bases with no gene match: 7. Germline V gene lookup returns CDR1 ENHRY and CDR2 SYGVKD. The CDR3 sequence is CAIRESGTDYGYTF. DNA for the CDR3: TGTGCCATCAGGGAATCCGGGACAGACTATGGCTACACCTTC.

This clonotype was detected ten times or more. This chain uses TRBV20-1 with TRBJ2-1, with D perhaps TRBD2 (5 bases). The length of the CDR3 is 14 residues. Germline lookup yields CDR1 DFQATT and CDR2 SNEGSKA (reference sequence). Trimming pared 6 bases from V and 0 bases from J, leaving 12 bases between. DNA for the CDR3: TGCAGTGCGGATACCGGGATCTCCTACAATGAGCAGTTCTTC. This translates into CSADTGISYNEQFF.

J is TRBJ2-4 and V is TRBV19; 10 nucleotides match TRBD2. Matching the DNA end better, TRBJ2-7 makes the J call doubtful. Per germline, CDR1 LNHDA and CDR2 SQIVND (reference sequence). The CDR3 is made up of 14 amino acids. The DNA for the CDR3 is TGTGCCAGTAGCTTCCTAGCGGGAGCTATCGAGCAGTACTTC. Translating gives CASSFLAGAIEQYF.

The rearrangement joins TRBV20-1 to TRBJ2-7, with D unclear. The CDR3 contains 13 residues. The V end lost 3 bases, the J end lost 2 bases, and 11 bases lay between the germline ends. Germline-derived CDR1 and CDR2 are DFQATT and SNEGSKA (reference sequence). CDR3 nucleotides: TGCAGTGCTAGGCAAGAGAGCCCCTACGAGCAGTACTTC. Amino acids: CSARQESPYEQYF.

This chain uses TRBV5-1 with TRBJ1-2, with D hard to call. The germline V gene has CDR1 SGHRS and CDR2 YFSETQ. This CDR3 comprises 16 residues. The germline V and J ends were trimmed by 1 base and 4 bases, with 17 bases remaining between them. The CDR3 loop is CASSLIHQEDVYGYTF. The CDR3 coding sequence is TGCGCCAGCAGCTTGATCCATCAGGAGGACGTCTATGGCTACACCTTC.

The chain carries TRBV5-6 and TRBJ2-7; 8 bases align to TRBD1. The CDR3 spans 15 residues. V gave up 0 bases and J gave up 3 bases; unmatched junction bases: 5. Germline assignment: CDR1 SGHDT and CDR2 YYEEEE. The CDR3 region is CASSLDRGMSYEQYF. The CDR3 coding sequence is TGTGCCAGCAGCTTGGACAGGGGGATGAGCTACGAGCAGTACTTC.

The chain uses TRBV20-1 and TRBJ2-1, with 11 positions matching TRBD2. Germline V lookup: CDR1 DFQATT, CDR2 SNEGSKA (reference sequence). The CDR3 extends over 15 amino acids. V shed 4 bases, J shed 3 bases, and the junction held 5 bases outside the gene matches. The CDR3 DNA is TGCAGTGCTAAAGCGACTAGCGGGGACTACAATGAGCAGTTCTTC. Residues: CSAKATSGDYNEQFF.

This clonotype came up a few times. The CDR3 bases are TGCAGCGTTCGACAGAAGCTAGCCAAAAACATTCAGTACTTC. Amino acids: CSVRQKLAKNIQYF. The chain uses TRBV29-1 and TRBJ2-4; D is perhaps TRBD1 (5 bases). In germline, CDR1 is SQVTM, CDR2 ANQGSEA. The CDR3 has 14 residues. The V and J ends lost 5 bases and 0 bases respectively, with 11 bases between them.

The rearrangement joins TRBV27 to TRBJ2-7, with 7 bases that match TRBD1. This CDR3 spans 17 amino acids. J gave up 0 bases and V 5 bases, and 13 bases lay outside the gene matches. Germline CDR1 MNHEY, CDR2 SMNVEV (reference sequence). CDR3 in amino acids: CASSVSTGARISYEQYF. The DNA for the CDR3 is TGTGCCAGCAGTGTGAGCACAGGGGCGAGAATCTCCTACGAGCAGTACTTC.

V usage is TRBV14 and J usage is TRBJ2-3; weak D call: TRBD1 (5 bases). The CDR3 has 16 amino acids. Per the germline V gene, CDR1 is SGHDN and CDR2 is FVKESK. Between the trimmed V and J ends, which lost 1 base and 5 bases, there was a span of 16 bases. CDR3 amino acids: CASSQALAGSGDTQYF. The CDR3 DNA reads TGTGCCAGCAGCCAAGCTCTTGCAGGGTCAGGAGATACGCAGTATTTT.

The rearrangement links TRBV7-3 to TRBJ2-3; the D call may be TRBD1 or TRBD2 (5 bases each). V lost 2 bases to trimming and J lost 2 bases, with 11 bases between them. The length of the CDR3 is 15 residues. Germline CDR1 reads SGHTA; CDR2 reads FQGTGA. The CDR3 loop is CASSLYGGYTDTQYF. CDR3 DNA: TGTGCCAGCAGCTTATATGGGGGATACACAGATACGCAGTATTTT.

This clonotype was counted between two and nine times. The chain combines TRBV9 with TRBJ2-1, with D maybe TRBD2 (6 bases). Germline assignment: CDR1 SGDLS and CDR2 YYNGEE. V lost 3 bases and J 3 bases, leaving 10 bases between the germline ends. The CDR3 length is 14 residues. In DNA, the CDR3 is TGTGCCAGCAGCGCCGGGACTTACTACAATGAGCAGTTCTTC. Amino acid sequence: CASSAGTYYNEQFF.

This clonotype has just one count. The gene calls are TRBV29-1 and TRBJ2-1; 10 bases match TRBD2. The CDR3 extends over 14 amino acids. The germline V gene encodes CDR1 SQVTM and CDR2 ANQGSEA. The V gene end was trimmed by 4 bases and the J gene end by 7 bases; junction bases not matched to a gene: 7. The CDR3, as DNA: TGCAGCGTTGTCTCTAGCGGGAGTTCGAATGAGCAGTTCTTC. This encodes CSVVSSGSSNEQFF.

The CDR3 is CASSSMNTEAFF. In DNA form, the CDR3 reads TGCGCCAGCAGCAGCATGAACACTGAAGCTTTCTTT. The J gene is TRBJ1-1, the V gene TRBV4-1; no definite D call. The CDR3 consists of 12 residues. Germline CDR1 MGHRA, CDR2 YSYEKL. V was pared by 5 bases and J by 0 bases, with 4 bases between.

This clonotype has more than one count but fewer than ten. CDR3 coding DNA: TGCAGCGTTTCAACTCATACAGGGGTTGGGGCCAACGTCCTGACTTTC. This sequence encodes CSVSTHTGVGANVLTF. The gene calls are TRBV29-1 and TRBJ2-6; 7 bases are shared with TRBD1. V was pared by 5 bases and J by 3 bases, with 10 bases of the junction left unmatched. CDR1 and CDR2 from the germline V gene are SQVTM and ANQGSEA. CDR3 size: 16 residues. Full variable domain (remainder filled in from reference TRBV29-1 and TRBJ2-6): SAVISQKPSRDICQRGTSLTIQCQVDSQVTMMFWYRQQPGQSLTLIATANQGSEATYESGFVIDKFPISRPNLTFSTLTVSNMSPEDSSIYLCSVSTHTGVGANVLTFGAGSRLTVL.